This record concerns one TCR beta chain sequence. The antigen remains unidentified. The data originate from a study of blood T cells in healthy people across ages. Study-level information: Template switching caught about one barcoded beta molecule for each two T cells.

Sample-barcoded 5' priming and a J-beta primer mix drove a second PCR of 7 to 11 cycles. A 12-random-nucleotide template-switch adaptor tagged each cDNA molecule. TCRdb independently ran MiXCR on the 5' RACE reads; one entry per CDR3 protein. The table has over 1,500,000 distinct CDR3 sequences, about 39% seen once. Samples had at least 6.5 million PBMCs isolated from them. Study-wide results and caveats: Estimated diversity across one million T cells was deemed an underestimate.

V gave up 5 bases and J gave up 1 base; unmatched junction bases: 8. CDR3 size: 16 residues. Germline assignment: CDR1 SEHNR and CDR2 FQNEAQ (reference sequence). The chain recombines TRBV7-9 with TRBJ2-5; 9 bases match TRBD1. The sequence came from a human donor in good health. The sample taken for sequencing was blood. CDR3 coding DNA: TGTGCCAGCAGCAAACGCTGGGACAGGGCCCAAGAGACCCAGTACTTC. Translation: CASSKRWDRAQETQYF.